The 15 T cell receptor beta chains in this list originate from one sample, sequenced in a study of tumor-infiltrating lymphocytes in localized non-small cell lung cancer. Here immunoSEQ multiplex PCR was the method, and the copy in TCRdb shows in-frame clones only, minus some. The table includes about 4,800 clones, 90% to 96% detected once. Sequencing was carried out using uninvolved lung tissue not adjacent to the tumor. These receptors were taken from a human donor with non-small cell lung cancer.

The CDR3 nucleotides read TGTGCCAGCAGTGAAGGGGGAGGTAATCGTGAAGAGACCCAGTACTTC. Protein sequence: CASSEGGGNREETQYF. This sequence joins TRBV2 and TRBJ2-5; the D gene is possibly TRBD2 (6 bases). The CDR3 runs to 16 residues. Looked up from germline, CDR1 is SNHLY and CDR2 is FYNNEI. Trimming pared 1 base from V and 3 bases from J, leaving 15 bases between.

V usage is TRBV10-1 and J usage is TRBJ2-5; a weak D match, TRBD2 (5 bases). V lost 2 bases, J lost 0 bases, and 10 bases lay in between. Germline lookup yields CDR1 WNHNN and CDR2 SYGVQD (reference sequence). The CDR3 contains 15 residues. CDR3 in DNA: TGCGCCAGCAGTGAGCCTTCGACTAACCAAGAGACCCAGTACTTC. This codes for CASSEPSTNQETQYF.

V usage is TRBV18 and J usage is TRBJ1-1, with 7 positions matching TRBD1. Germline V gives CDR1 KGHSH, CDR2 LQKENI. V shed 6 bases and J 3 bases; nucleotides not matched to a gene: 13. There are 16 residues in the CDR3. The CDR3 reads CASSPSGGEGDTEAFF. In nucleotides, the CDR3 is TGTGCCAGCTCTCCCTCAGGGGGGGAAGGGGACACTGAAGCTTTCTTT. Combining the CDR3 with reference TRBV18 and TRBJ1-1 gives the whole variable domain NAGVMQNPRHLVRRRGQEARLRCSPMKGHSHVYWYRQLPEEGLKFMVYLQKENIIDESGMPKERFSAEFPKEGPSILRIQQVVRGDSAAYFCASSPSGGEGDTEAFFGQGTRLTVV.

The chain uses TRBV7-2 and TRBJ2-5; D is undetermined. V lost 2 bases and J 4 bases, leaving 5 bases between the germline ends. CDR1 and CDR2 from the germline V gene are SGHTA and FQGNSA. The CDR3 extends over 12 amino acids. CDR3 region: CASSLYAETQYF. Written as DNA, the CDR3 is TGTGCCAGCAGCTTATATGCAGAGACCCAGTACTTC.

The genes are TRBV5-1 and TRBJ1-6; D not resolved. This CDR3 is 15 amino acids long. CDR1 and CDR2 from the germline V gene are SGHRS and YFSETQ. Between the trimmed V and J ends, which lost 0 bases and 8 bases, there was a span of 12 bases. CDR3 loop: CASSLAPDNDSPLHF. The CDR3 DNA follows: TGCGCCAGCAGCTTGGCCCCGGATAACGATTCACCCCTCCACTTT.

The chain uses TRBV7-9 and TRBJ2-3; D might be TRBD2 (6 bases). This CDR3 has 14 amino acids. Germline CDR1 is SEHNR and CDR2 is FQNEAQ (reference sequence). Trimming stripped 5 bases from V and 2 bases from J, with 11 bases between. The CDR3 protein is CASSPGLLTDTQYF. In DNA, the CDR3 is TGTGCCAGCAGCCCGGGACTGCTCACAGATACGCAGTATTTT. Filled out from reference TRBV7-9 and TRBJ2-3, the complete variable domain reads DTGVSQNPRHKITKRGQNVTFRCDPISEHNRLYWYRQTLGQGPEFLTYFQNEAQLEKSRLLSDRFSAERPKGSFSTLEIQRTEQGDSAMYLCASSPGLLTDTQYFGPGTRLTVL.

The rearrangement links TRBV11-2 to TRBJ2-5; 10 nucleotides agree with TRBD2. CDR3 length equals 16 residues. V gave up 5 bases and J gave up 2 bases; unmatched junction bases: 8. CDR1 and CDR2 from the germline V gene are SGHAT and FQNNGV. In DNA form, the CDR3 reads TGTGCCAGCAGCCCTTCCGAACTAGCGGGACAAGAGACCCAGTACTTC. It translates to CASSPSELAGQETQYF.

CDR3 sequence: CASRPGQGISGNTIYF. DNA for the CDR3: TGTGCCAGCAGACCGGGACAGGGCATCTCTGGAAACACCATATATTTT. The chain links TRBV7-9 to TRBJ1-3, with TRBD1 matching over 9 bases. The CDR3 is 16 residues long. The V gene's germline CDR1 is SEHNR and CDR2 FQNEAQ (reference sequence). V lost 6 bases to trimming and J lost 0 bases; unmatched junction nucleotides: 6.

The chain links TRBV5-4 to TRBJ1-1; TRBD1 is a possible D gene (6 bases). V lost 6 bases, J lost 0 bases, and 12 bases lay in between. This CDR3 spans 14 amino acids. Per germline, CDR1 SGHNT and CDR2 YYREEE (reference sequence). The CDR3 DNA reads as TGTGCCAGCACCGGACAGCAGATGAACACTGAAGCTTTCTTT. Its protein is CASTGQQMNTEAFF.

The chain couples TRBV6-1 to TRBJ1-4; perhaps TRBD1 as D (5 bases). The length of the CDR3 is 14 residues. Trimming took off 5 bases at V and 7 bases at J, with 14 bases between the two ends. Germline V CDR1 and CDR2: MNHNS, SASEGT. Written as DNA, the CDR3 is TGTGCCAGCAGTCTACGCGGGGGATCTGAAAAACTGTTTTTT. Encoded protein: CASSLRGGSEKLFF.

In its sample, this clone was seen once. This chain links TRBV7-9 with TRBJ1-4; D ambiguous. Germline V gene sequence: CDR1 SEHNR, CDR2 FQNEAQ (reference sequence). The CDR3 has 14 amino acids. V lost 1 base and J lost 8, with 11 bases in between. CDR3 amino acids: CASSLERISEKLFF. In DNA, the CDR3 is TGTGCCAGCAGCTTAGAACGGATATCCGAAAAACTGTTTTTT.

CDR3 in DNA: TGTGCCAGCAGCTTGTTTTTGTCTGAGGGCTACGAGCAGTACTTC. This codes for CASSLFLSEGYEQYF. This chain connects TRBV5-5 to TRBJ2-7; possibly TRBD2 for D (5 bases). The ends were cut back, 1 base at V and 3 bases at J, with 14 bases in the middle. Germline CDR1 SGHKS, CDR2 YYEKEE (reference sequence). The CDR3 length is 15 residues.

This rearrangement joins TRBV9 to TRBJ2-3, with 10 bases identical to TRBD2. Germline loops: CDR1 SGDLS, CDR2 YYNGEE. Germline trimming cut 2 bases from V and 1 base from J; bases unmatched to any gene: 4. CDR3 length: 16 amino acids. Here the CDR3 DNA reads TGTGCCAGCAGCGTCCTAGCGGGAGTGCGCACAGATACGCAGTATTTT. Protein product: CASSVLAGVRTDTQYF.

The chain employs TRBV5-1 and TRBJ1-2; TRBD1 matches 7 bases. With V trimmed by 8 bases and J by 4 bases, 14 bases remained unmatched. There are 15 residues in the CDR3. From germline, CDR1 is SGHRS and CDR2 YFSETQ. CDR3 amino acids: CASTMGPGQTYGYTF. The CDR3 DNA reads TGCGCCAGTACCATGGGCCCGGGACAGACCTATGGCTACACCTTC. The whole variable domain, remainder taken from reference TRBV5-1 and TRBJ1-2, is KAGVTQTPRYLIKTRGQQVTLSCSPISGHRSVSWYQQTPGQGLQFLFEYFSETQRNKGNFPGRFSGRQFSNSRSEMNVSTLELGDSALYLCASTMGPGQTYGYTFGSGTRLTVV.

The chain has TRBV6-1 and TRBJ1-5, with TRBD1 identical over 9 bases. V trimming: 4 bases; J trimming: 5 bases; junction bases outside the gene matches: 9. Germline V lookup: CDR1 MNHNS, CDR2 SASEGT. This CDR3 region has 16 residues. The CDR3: CASSGPGTGQDQPQHF. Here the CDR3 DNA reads TGTGCCAGCAGTGGGCCGGGGACAGGGCAGGATCAGCCCCAGCATTTT.